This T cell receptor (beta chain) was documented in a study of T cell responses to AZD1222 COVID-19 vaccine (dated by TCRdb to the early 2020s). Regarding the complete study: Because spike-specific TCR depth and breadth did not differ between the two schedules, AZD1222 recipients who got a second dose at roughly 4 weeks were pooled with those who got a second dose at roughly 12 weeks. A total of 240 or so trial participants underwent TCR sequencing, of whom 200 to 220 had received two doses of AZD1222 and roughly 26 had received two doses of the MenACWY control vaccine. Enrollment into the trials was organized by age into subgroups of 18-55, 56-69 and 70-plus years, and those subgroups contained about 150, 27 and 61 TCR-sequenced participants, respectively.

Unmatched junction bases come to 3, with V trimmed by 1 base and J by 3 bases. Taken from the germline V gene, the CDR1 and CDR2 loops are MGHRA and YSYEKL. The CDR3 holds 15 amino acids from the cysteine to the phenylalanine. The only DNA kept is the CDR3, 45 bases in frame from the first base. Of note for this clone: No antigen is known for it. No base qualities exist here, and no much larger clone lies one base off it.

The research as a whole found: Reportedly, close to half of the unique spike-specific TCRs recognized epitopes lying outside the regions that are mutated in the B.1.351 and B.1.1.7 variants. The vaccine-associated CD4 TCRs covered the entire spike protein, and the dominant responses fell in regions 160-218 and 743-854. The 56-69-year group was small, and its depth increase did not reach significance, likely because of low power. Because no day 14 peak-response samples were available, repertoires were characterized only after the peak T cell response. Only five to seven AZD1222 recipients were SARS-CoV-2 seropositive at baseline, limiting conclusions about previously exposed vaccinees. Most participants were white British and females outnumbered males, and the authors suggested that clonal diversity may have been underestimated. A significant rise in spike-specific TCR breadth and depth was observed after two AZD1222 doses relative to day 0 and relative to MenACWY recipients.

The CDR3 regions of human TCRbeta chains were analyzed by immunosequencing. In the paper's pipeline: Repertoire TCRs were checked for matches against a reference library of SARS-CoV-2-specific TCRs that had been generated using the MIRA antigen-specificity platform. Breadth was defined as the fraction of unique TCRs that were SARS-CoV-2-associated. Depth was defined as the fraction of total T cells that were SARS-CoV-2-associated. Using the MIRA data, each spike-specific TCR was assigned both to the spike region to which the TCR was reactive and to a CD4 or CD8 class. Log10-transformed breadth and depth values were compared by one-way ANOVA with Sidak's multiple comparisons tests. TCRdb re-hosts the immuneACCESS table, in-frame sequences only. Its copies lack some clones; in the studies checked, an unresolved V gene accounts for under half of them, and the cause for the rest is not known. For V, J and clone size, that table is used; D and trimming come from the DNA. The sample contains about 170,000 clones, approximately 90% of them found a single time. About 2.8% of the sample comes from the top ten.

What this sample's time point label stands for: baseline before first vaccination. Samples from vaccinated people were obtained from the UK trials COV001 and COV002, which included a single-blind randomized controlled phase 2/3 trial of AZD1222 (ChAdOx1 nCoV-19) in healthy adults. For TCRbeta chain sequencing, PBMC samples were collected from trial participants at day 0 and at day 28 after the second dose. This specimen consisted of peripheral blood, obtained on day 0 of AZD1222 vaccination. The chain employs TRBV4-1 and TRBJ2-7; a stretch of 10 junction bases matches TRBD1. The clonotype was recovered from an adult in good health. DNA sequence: TGCGCCAGCAGCCAAGGGACAGGGGGTAGCTACGAGCAGTACTTC. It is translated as CASSQGTGGSYEQYF.